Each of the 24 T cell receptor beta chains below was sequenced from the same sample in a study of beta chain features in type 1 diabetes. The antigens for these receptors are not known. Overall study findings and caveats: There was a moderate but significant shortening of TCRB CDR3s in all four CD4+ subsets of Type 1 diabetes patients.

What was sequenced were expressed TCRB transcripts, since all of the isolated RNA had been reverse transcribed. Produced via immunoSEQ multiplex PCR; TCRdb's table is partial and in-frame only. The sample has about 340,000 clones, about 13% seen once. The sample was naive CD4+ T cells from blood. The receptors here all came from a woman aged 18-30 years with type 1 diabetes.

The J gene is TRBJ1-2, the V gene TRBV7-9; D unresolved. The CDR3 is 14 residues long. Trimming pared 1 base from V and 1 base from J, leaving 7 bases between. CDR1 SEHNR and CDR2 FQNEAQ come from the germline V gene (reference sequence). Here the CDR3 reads CASSLVSDNYGYTF. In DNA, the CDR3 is TGTGCCAGCAGCTTAGTTTCAGATAACTATGGCTACACCTTC.

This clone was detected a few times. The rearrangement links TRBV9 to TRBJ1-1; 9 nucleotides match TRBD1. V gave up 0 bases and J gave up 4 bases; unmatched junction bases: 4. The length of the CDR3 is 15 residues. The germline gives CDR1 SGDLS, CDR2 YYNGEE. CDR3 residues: CASSVGDRVSTEAFF. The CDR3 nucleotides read TGTGCCAGCAGCGTAGGGGACAGGGTGAGCACTGAAGCTTTCTTT. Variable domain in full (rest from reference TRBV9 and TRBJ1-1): DSGVTQTPKHLITATGQRVTLRCSPRSGDLSVYWYQQSLDQGLQFLIQYYNGEERAKGNILERFSAQQFPDLHSELNLSSLELGDSALYFCASSVGDRVSTEAFFGQGTRLTVV.

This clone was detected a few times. This CDR3 reads CASSFSPKRETQYF. The DNA for the CDR3 is TGTGCCAGCAGCTTTTCCCCTAAAAGAGAGACCCAGTACTTC. This chain connects TRBV5-4 to TRBJ2-5, with D unclear. V was trimmed by 2 bases and J by 4 bases, leaving 12 bases between them. This CDR3 has 14 residues. Per the germline V gene, CDR1 is SGHNT and CDR2 is YYREEE (reference sequence).

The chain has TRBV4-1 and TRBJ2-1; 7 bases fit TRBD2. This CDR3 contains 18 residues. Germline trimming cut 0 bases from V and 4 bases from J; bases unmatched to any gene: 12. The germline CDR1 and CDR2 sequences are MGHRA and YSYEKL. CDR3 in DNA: TGCGCCAGCAGCCAAGATAGATCGGGAGGAGAATTTTACAATGAGCAGTTCTTC. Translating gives CASSQDRSGGEFYNEQFF.

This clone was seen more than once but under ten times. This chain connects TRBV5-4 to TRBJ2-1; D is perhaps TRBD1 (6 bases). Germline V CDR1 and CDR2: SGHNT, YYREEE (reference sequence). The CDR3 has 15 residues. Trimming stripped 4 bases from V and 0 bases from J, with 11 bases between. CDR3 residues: CASSPGALSYNEQFF. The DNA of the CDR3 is TGTGCCAGCAGCCCAGGGGCCCTCTCCTACAATGAGCAGTTCTTC.

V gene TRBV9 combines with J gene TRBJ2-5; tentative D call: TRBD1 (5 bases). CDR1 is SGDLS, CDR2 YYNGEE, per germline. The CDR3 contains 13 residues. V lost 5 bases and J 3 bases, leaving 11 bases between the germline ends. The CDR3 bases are TGTGCCAGCAGTGGGGCAGTAAAAGAGACCCAGTACTTC. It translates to CASSGAVKETQYF.

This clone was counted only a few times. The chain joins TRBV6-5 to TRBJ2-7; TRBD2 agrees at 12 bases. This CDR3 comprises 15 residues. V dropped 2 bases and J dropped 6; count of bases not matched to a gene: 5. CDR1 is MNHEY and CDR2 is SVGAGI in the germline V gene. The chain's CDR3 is CASSYPSGRAGEQYF. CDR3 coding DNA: TGTGCCAGCAGTTACCCTAGCGGGAGGGCAGGCGAGCAGTACTTC.

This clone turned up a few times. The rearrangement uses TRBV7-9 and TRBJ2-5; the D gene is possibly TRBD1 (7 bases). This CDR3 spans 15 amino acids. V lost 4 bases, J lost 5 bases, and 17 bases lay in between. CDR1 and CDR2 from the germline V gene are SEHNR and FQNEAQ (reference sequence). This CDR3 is CASSSTGTGGETQYF. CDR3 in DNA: TGTGCCAGCAGCTCGACAGGGACTGGAGGGGAGACCCAGTACTTC.

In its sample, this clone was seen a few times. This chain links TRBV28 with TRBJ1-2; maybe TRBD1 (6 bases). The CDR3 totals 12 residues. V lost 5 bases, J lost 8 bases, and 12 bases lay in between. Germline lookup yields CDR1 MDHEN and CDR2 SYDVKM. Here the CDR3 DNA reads TGTGCCAGCAGTGGTGGGGGCCGGGGCTACACCTTC. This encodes CASSGGGRGYTF.

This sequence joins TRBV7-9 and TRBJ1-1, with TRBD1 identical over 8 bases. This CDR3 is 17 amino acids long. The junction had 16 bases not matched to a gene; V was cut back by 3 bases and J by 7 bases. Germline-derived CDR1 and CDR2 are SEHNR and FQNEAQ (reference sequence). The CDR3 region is CASSFPTLGQGKGEAFF. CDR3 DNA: TGTGCCAGCAGCTTCCCCACCCTCGGACAGGGAAAGGGTGAAGCTTTCTTT.

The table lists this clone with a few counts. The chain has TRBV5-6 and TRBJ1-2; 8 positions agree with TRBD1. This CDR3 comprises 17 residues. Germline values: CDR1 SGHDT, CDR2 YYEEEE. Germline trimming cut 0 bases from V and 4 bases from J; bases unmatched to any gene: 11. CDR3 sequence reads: CASSLGGQGKRGYGYTF. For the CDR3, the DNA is TGTGCCAGCAGCTTGGGTGGACAGGGAAAGAGGGGCTATGGCTACACCTTC.

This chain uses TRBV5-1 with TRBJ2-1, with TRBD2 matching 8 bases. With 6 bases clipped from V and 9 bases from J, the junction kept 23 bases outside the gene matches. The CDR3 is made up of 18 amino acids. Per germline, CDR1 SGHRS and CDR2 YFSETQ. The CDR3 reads CASTRPEGGRTPKGEQFF. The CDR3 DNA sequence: TGCGCCAGCACCCGCCCCGAGGGCGGGAGGACACCGAAGGGTGAGCAGTTCTTC.

CDR3 region: CASSGGLISAEQYF. The DNA of the CDR3 is TGTGCCAGCAGCGGGGGACTCATTAGTGCTGAGCAGTACTTC. The chain joins TRBV27 to TRBJ2-7, with a tentative D call TRBD2 (6 bases). The CDR3 consists of 14 residues. Germline-derived CDR1 and CDR2 are MNHEY and SMNVEV (reference sequence). Trimming shortened V by 6 bases and J by 7 bases, and 19 bases separated the two germline ends.

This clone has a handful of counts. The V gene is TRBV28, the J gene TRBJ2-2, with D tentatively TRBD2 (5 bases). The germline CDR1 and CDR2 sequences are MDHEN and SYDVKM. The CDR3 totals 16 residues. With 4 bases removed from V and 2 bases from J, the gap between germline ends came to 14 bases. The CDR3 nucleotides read TGTGCCAGCAGTTATACCGGGAAACACAACACCGGGGAGCTGTTTTTT. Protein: CASSYTGKHNTGELFF.

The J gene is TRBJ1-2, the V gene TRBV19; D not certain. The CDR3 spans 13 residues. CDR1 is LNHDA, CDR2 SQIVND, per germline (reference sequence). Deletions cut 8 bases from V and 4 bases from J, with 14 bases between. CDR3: CASAANSPYGYTF. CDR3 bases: TGTGCCAGTGCAGCGAATTCACCCTATGGCTACACCTTC.

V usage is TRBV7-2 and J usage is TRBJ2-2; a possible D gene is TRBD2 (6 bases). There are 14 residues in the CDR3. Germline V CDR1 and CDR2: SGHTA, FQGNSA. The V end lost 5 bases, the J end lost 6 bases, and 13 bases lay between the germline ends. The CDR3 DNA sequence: TGTGCCAGCAGCGCCCGACTAGTTCCCGGGGAGCTGTTTTTT. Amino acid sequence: CASSARLVPGELFF.

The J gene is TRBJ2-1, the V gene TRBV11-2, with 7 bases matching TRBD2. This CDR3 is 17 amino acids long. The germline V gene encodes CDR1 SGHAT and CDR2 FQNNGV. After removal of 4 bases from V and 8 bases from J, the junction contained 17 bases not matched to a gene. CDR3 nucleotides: TGTGCCAGCAGCTCCCCTCGCGGGAGAACTAGTACCCATGAGCAGTTCTTC. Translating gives CASSSPRGRTSTHEQFF.

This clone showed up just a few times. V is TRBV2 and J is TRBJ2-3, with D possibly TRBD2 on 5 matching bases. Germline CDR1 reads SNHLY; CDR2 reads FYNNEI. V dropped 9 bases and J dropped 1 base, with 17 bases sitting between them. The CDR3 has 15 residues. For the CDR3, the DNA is TGTGCCAGAACGAACCTAGCCTCGGGCACAGATACGCAGTATTTT. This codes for CARTNLASGTDTQYF.

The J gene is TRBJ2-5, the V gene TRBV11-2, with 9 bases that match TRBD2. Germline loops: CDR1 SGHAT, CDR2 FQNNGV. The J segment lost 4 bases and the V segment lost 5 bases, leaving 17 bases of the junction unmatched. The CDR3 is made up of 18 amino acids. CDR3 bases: TGTGCCAGCAGCCACTATAGGGGGGTAGCGGGAGTCGGAGAGACCCAGTACTTC. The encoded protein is CASSHYRGVAGVGETQYF.

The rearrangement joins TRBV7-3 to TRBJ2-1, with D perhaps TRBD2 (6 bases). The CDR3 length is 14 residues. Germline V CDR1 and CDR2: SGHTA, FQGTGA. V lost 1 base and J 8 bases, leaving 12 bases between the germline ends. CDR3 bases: TGTGCCAGCAGCTTAAGGTCTAGCGTTGATGAGCAGTTCTTC. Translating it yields CASSLRSSVDEQFF.

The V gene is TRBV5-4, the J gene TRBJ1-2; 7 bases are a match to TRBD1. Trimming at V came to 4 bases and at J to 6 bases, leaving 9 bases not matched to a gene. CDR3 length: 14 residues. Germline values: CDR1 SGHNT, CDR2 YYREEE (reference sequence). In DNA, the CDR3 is TGTGCCAGCAGCCTAAGACAGGGACTCCATGGCTACACCTTC. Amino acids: CASSLRQGLHGYTF.

CDR3 residues: CASSPGQTETQYF. The CDR3 nucleotides read TGTGCCAGCAGCCCCGGACAGACAGAGACCCAGTACTTC. The chain combines TRBV7-6 with TRBJ2-5; perhaps TRBD1 as D (6 bases). The CDR3 length is 13 residues. Germline loops: CDR1 SGHVS, CDR2 FNYEAQ. The germline V and J ends were trimmed by 5 bases and 4 bases, with 11 bases remaining between them.

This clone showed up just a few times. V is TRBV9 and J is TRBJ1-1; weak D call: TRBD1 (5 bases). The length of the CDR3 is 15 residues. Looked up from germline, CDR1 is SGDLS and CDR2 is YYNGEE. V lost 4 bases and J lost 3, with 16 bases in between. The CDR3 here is CASSPAGGLYTEAFF. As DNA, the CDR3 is TGTGCCAGCAGCCCCGCCGGGGGTCTGTACACTGAAGCTTTCTTT.

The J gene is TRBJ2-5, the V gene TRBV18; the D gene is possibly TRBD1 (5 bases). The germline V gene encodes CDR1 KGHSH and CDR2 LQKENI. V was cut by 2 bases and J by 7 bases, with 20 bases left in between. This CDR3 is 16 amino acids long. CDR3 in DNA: TGTGCCAGCTCACCAGGGGCGGATCCCCGTAGTGGGACCCAGTACTTC. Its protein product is CASSPGADPRSGTQYF.